The 7 T cell receptor beta chains presented below share a single source sample, sequenced in a study of PD-1 blockade in classical Hodgkin lymphoma. The repertoire was sequenced with immunoSEQ multiplex PCR; TCRdb's copy has only in-frame clones and lacks some. The table includes roughly 25,000 clones, about 72% detected once. As to time point: cycle 4 day 1 (C4D1), after less than seven weeks of nivolumab. Patients all relapsed after autologous stem cell transplantation, and there was variation in brentuximab vedotin exposure. The starting material was peripheral blood mononuclear cells (PBMCs), obtained before the fourth cycle of nivolumab. These receptors were collected from a human donor with classical Hodgkin lymphoma.

This clone was observed a handful of times. This rearrangement joins TRBV4-3 to TRBJ1-6; the D gene is possibly TRBD1 (5 bases). The CDR3 consists of 14 residues. The germline V gene has CDR1 LGHNA and CDR2 YSLEER. V gave up 3 bases and J gave up 10 bases, with 13 bases separating them. In nucleotides, the CDR3 is TGCGCCAGCAGCCATGCGGGGGAGACGTCACCCCTCCACTTT. Translation gives CASSHAGETSPLHF.

A remark on this clone: This CDR3 is also generated by other DNA sequences in the sample. The rearrangement uses TRBV6-6 and TRBJ1-1, with a weak D call TRBD1 (5 bases). The CDR3 consists of 13 residues. Germline V gene sequence: CDR1 MNHNY, CDR2 SVGAGI (reference sequence). The germline V and J ends were trimmed by 2 bases and 1 base, with 5 bases remaining between them. This CDR3 reads CASSYRGNTEAFF. In nucleotides, the CDR3 is TGTGCCAGCAGTTACAGGGGGAACACTGAAGCTTTCTTT.

CDR3 bases: TGTGCCAGCAGTTTCGAGGACGGCTACACTGAAGCTTTCTTT. Its protein product is CASSFEDGYTEAFF. The V call is TRBV27, the J call TRBJ1-1; no clear D. The CDR3 loop spans 14 amino acids. Germline V gene data show CDR1 as MNHEY and CDR2 as SMNVEV (reference sequence). V shed 3 bases and J shed 3 bases, with 11 bases lying between them.

The chain recombines TRBV6-6 with TRBJ1-5; D gene unclear. Per the germline V gene, CDR1 is MNHNY and CDR2 is SVGAGI (reference sequence). V lost 6 bases and J 4 bases, leaving 10 bases between the germline ends. The CDR3 totals 13 residues. DNA for the CDR3: TGTGCCAGCAGCAGGAGTTCGAATCAGCCCCAGCATTTT. This sequence encodes CASSRSSNQPQHF.

The V call is TRBV6-5, the J call TRBJ2-2; D may match TRBD1 or TRBD2 (5 bases each). Between the trimmed V and J ends, which lost 6 bases and 4 bases, there was a span of 12 bases. The germline gives CDR1 MNHEY, CDR2 SVGAGI. This CDR3 has 14 amino acids. The CDR3 DNA sequence: TGTGCCAGCAGGCCCGGGACGATCACCGGGGAGCTGTTTTTT. This sequence encodes CASRPGTITGELFF.

This sequence joins TRBV18 and TRBJ2-6; 8 bases fit TRBD2. The CDR3 contains 17 residues. The trim removed 6 bases at V and 0 bases at J, leaving 7 bases unmatched. Germline V gene lookup returns CDR1 KGHSH and CDR2 LQKENI. The CDR3 sequence: CASSPTAGGSGANVLTF. DNA of the CDR3: TGTGCCAGCTCCCCGACCGCGGGAGGCTCTGGGGCCAACGTCCTGACTTTC.

The chain combines TRBV2 with TRBJ1-6; D is unclear. CDR1 is SNHLY, CDR2 FYNNEI, per germline. The ends were cut back, 0 bases at V and 7 bases at J, with 13 bases in the middle. This CDR3 has 16 amino acids. The CDR3 region is CASSEALWPLNSPLHF. The CDR3, as DNA: TGTGCCAGCAGTGAAGCGCTTTGGCCGCTCAATTCACCCCTCCACTTT.